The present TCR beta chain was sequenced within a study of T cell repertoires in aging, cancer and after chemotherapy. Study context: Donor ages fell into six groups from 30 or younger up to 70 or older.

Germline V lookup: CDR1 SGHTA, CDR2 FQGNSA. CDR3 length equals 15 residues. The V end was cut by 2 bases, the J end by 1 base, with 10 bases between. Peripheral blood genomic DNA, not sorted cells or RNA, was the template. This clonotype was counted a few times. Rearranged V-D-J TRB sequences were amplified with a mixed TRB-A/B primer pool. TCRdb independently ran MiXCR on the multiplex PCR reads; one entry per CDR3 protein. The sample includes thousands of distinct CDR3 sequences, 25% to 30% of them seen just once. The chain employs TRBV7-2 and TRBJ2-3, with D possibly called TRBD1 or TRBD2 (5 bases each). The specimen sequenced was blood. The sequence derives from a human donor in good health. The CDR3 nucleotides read TGTGCCAGCAGCTTACGGGGCTCGGGCACAGATACGCAGTATTTT. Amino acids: CASSLRGSGTDTQYF.